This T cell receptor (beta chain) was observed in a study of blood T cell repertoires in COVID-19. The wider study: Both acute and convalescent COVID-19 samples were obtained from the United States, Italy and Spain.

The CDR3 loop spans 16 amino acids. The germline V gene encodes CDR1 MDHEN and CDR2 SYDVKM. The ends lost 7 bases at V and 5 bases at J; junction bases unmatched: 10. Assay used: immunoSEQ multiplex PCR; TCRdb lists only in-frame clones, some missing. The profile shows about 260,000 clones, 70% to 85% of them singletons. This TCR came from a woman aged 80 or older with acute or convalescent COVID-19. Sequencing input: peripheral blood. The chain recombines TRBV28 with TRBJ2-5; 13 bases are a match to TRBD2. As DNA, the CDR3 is TGTGCCAGCATTACTAGCGGGAGGGCCGTGGGGGAGACCCAGTACTTC. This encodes CASITSGRAVGETQYF.